A selection of T cell receptor beta chains follows, all from one sample in a study of T cells after yellow fever vaccination. In TCRdb, the 5' RACE reads were re-called with MiXCR into one record per CDR3 protein. This table holds 300,000 to 400,000 distinct CDR3 sequences, around 11% found once. The sample here was CD4+ T cells sorted from PBMCs, taken 45 days after the yellow fever booster vaccination. The receptors derive from a man aged 18 to 30 who received the YFV17D yellow fever vaccine. Both conserved end residues are part of each CDR3. Fields, in order: D gene, clone size, J gene, V gene, CDR3 DNA, CDR3 protein. A D gene is named only where the DNA matches it firmly. Size values are once, few and many counts, or a class for expanded clones, and some rows have none.

>NA|few|TRBJ2-4|TRBV7-2
TGTGCCAGCAGCTTAGTCGGGACGAACGAAAACATTCAGTACTTC
CASSLVGTNENIQYF
>NA|few|TRBJ2-3|TRBV9
TGTGCCAGCAGCGTTACCCCAAGCACAGATACGCAGTATTTT
CASSVTPSTDTQYF
>NA|few|TRBJ2-1|TRBV7-2
TGTGCCAGCAGCTTAGCCGGGGATACCTACAATGAGCAGTTCTTC
CASSLAGDTYNEQFF
>TRBD1|many|TRBJ1-3|TRBV7-8
TGTGCCAGCAGCCCATACCGGGACAGCTCTGGAAACACCATATATTTT
CASSPYRDSSGNTIYF
>TRBD2|NA|TRBJ2-1|TRBV24-1
TGTGCCACCAGTGATCCCGGGGGGGCCTGGAATGAGCAGTTCTTC
CATSDPGGAWNEQFF
>NA|NA|TRBJ2-5|TRBV4-1
TGCGCCAGCAGCCAACGACAGTACCAAGAGACCCAGTACTTC
CASSQRQYQETQYF
>TRBD2|NA|TRBJ2-1|TRBV5-4
TGTGCCAGCACCCCAAGGTCAGCGGGGGGGCCCTCCTACAATGAGCAGTTCTTC
CASTPRSAGGPSYNEQFF
>NA|NA|TRBJ1-3|TRBV12-3/TRBV12-4
TGTGCCAGCAGTTTGACAGCGTCTGGAAACACCATATATTTT
CASSLTASGNTIYF
>NA|NA|TRBJ1-1|TRBV6-2/TRBV6-3
TGTGCCAGCAGTGATTCGAGGGTTGAAGCTTTCTTT
CASSDSRVEAFF
>NA|NA|TRBJ2-1|TRBV7-2
TGTGCCAGCAGCTTCCTTTCCTCCTACAATGAGCAGTTCTTC
CASSFLSSYNEQFF
>NA|few|TRBJ2-3|TRBV18
TGTGCCAGCACCGAGAGGCCCCGAGCCTATACGCAGTATTTT
CASTERPRAYTQYF
>TRBD2|NA|TRBJ2-1|TRBV5-4
TGTGCCAGCAGCGGAGTTAGCGGGGGGGCCAATGAGCAGTTCTTC
CASSGVSGGANEQFF
>NA|few|TRBJ1-2|TRBV4-3
TGCGCCAGCAGCCAAGATGCACAGATCTATGGCTACACCTTC
CASSQDAQIYGYTF
>NA|NA|TRBJ1-5|TRBV12-3/TRBV12-4
TGTGCCAGCCTAAGAGAGAGGGGACAGCCCCAGCATTTT
CASLRERGQPQHF
>TRBD1|few|TRBJ1-2|TRBV19
TGTGCCAGTAGTATAGATCTAGTAGGAGGGGGCGGCTATGGCTACACCTTC
CASSIDLVGGGGYGYTF
>NA|many|TRBJ1-5|TRBV6-2/TRBV6-3
TGTGCCAGCAGTCGGACCCGGCCGCTATATAGCAATCAGCCCCAGCATTTT
CASSRTRPLYSNQPQHF
>NA|NA|TRBJ2-1|TRBV5-1
TGCGCGAGCAGCCTAGAACAGGTGTACAATGAGCAGTTCTTC
CASSLEQVYNEQFF
>NA|few|TRBJ2-2|TRBV18
TGTGCCAGCTCCCGGCGGACAGGTCGGGGGACCGGGGAGCTGTTTTTT
CASSRRTGRGTGELFF
>NA|many|TRBJ2-1|TRBV14
TGTGCCAGCAGCCCCGGTGGGGGGTGGGGCTCCTACAATGAGCAGTTCTTC
CASSPGGGWGSYNEQFF
>TRBD2|NA|TRBJ2-3|TRBV6-6
TGTGCCAGCAGGCGCACCGGGACTAGCGGGGGGACAGATACGCAGTATTTT
CASRRTGTSGGTDTQYF
>NA|few|TRBJ1-5|TRBV12-3/TRBV12-4
TGTGCCAGCAGTATCGGGACAACCAATCAGCCCCAGCATTTT
CASSIGTTNQPQHF
>NA|once|TRBJ1-1|TRBV3-1
TGTGCCAGCAGTCGCAGGGAAGGTGCTGAAGCTTTCTTT
CASSRREGAEAFF
>TRBD1|NA|TRBJ1-1|TRBV6-6
TGTGCCAGCAGTTACGAAAGACAGGGGGGAACTGAAGCTTTCTTT
CASSYERQGGTEAFF
>TRBD2|many|TRBJ2-5|TRBV5-1
TGCGCCAGCAGCGCCTCCCTCAGACTAGCGGGGAAAGAGACCCAGTACTTC
CASSASLRLAGKETQYF
>NA|NA|TRBJ1-5|TRBV20-1
TGCAGTGCTTTACAGAGATCCAATCAGCCCCAGCATTTT
CSALQRSNQPQHF
>TRBD1|NA|TRBJ1-2|TRBV6-2/TRBV6-3
TGTGCCAGCGTGGACAGGGAGAATGGTTATGGCTACACCTTC
CASVDRENGYGYTF
>TRBD1|few|TRBJ2-2|TRBV7-9
TGTGCCAGCACCCCAGGGGGCCCCGGGGAGCTGTTTTTT
CASTPGGPGELFF
>NA|NA|TRBJ2-5|TRBV7-2
TGTGCCAGCAGCAGGTCCAATTGGGGGCTAGGGACCCAGTACTTC
CASSRSNWGLGTQYF
>NA|few|TRBJ2-1|TRBV4-1
TGCGCCAGCAGCCAAGATGTGCGCTACAATGAGCAGTTCTTC
CASSQDVRYNEQFF
>TRBD1|NA|TRBJ2-1|TRBV5-6
TGTGCCAGCAGCTTGGGGGACAGGGCGTACAATGAGCAGTTCTTC
CASSLGDRAYNEQFF
>TRBD1|few|TRBJ1-1|TRBV5-5
TGTGCCACCTCGAGGGGGCAGGGAACTGAAGCTTTCTTT
CATSRGQGTEAFF
>NA|NA|TRBJ2-6|TRBV4-3
TGCGCCAGCAGCCAAGATACCCCCGGGACTGGGGCCAACGTCCTGACTTTC
CASSQDTPGTGANVLTF
>NA|few|TRBJ1-6|TRBV3-1
TGTGCCAGCAGCCAAGCCCGAAGTGCCGGATCACCCCTCCACTTT
CASSQARSAGSPLHF
>TRBD1|many|TRBJ2-5|TRBV18
TGTGCCAGCTCACGTCGGACAGGGGAGGAAGAGACCCAGTACTTC
CASSRRTGEEETQYF
>TRBD1|few|TRBJ1-5|TRBV6-2/TRBV6-3
TGTGCCAGCAGCCGACAGGGTAGTAGTCAGCCCCAGCATTTT
CASSRQGSSQPQHF
>TRBD1|few|TRBJ2-7|TRBV18
TGTGCCAGCTCACCACGGGGACAGGGCTACGAGCAGTACTTC
CASSPRGQGYEQYF
>NA|few|TRBJ1-2|TRBV5-6
TGTGCCAGCAGCTTGGACAATGGCTACACCTTC
CASSLDNGYTF
>TRBD1|few|TRBJ1-3|TRBV4-1
TGCGCCAGCAGCCCGTCCCGGGACAGGAACACCATATATTTT
CASSPSRDRNTIYF
>NA|many|TRBJ2-6|TRBV5-1
TGCGCCAGCAGCTTGGATCTGCGACGCGGGGCCAACGTCCTGACTTTC
CASSLDLRRGANVLTF
>NA|many|TRBJ2-5|TRBV4-3
TGCGCCAGCAGCCAAGAAACTTGGGGAACGCAGTACTTC
CASSQETWGTQYF
>NA|few|TRBJ2-1|TRBV7-6
TGTGCCAGCAGCTTAGGACTAGTGCTAGGTGAGCAGTTCTTC
CASSLGLVLGEQFF
>NA|few|TRBJ1-1|TRBV10-2
TGCGCCAGCAGTGAGTCGAGTCGGTGGGAGGCTTTCTTT
CASSESSRWEAFF
>NA|few|TRBJ1-4|TRBV6-5
TGTGCCAGCAGTTACTCTGGGGCGCAGACTAATGAAAAACTGTTTTTT
CASSYSGAQTNEKLFF
>NA|many|TRBJ2-3|TRBV20-1
TGCAGTGCTACTAGCGAGCTAGATACGCAGTATTTT
CSATSELDTQYF
>TRBD1|NA|TRBJ1-1|TRBV7-3
TGTGCCAGCAGTCCCATGGACAGGGGAGCTTTCTTT
CASSPMDRGAFF
>NA|few|TRBJ2-5|TRBV28
TGTGCCAGCAGGCCCACAGGGAAAGAGACCCAGTACTTC
CASRPTGKETQYF
>NA|few|TRBJ1-5|TRBV10-2
TGCGCCAGCAGTGAGCCACAGGAGCCCCAGCATTTT
CASSEPQEPQHF
>NA|NA|TRBJ1-6|TRBV3-1
TGTGCCAGCAGCCCCGGACAGCTGAAAAGCTCCTATAATTCACCCCTCCACTTT
CASSPGQLKSSYNSPLHF
>NA|few|TRBJ1-6|TRBV4-2
TGTGCCAGCAGCCAAGGCCCCTGGGAGGGAGATTCACCCCTCCACTTT
CASSQGPWEGDSPLHF
>NA|many|TRBJ2-2|TRBV5-6
TGTGCCAGCAGCTCCAGGGTCCCCGGGGAGCTGTTTTTT
CASSSRVPGELFF
>NA|few|TRBJ1-4|TRBV3-1
TGTGCCAGCAGCCTCTCCGGGGGACCTAATGAAAAACTGTTTTTT
CASSLSGGPNEKLFF
>NA|many|TRBJ2-5|TRBV20-1
TGCAGGACTCAAAGGCAGGAGACCCAGTACTTC
CRTQRQETQYF
>TRBD2|NA|TRBJ2-1|TRBV6-5
TGTGCCAGCAGTGCTCTAAGCGGGGGAGGAGATGAGCAGTTCTTC
CASSALSGGGDEQFF
>NA|few|TRBJ1-6|TRBV4-1
TGCGCCAGCAGCCAAGTCGACATGGGGTTTCTATCCTATAATTCACCCCTCCACTTT
CASSQVDMGFLSYNSPLHF
>NA|NA|TRBJ1-6|TRBV4-1
TGCGCCAGCAGCCAAACCCCCTATAATTCACCCCTCCACTTT
CASSQTPYNSPLHF
>NA|NA|TRBJ1-2|TRBV4-3
TGCGCCAGCAGCCAAGTCGGGGGATCAGGACGCATTGGTGGCTACACCTTC
CASSQVGGSGRIGGYTF
>NA|NA|TRBJ1-3|TRBV9
TGTGCCAGCAGCGTATCTACTGGAAACACCATATATTTT
CASSVSTGNTIYF
>NA|NA|TRBJ2-1|TRBV9
TGTGCCAGCAGCGTAGGGGGTAGCGCCTACAATGAGCAGTTCTTC
CASSVGGSAYNEQFF
>NA|NA|TRBJ2-7|TRBV29-1
TGCAGCGTTGAAGGGTCGGCAGGGGCCTACGAGCAGTACTTC
CSVEGSAGAYEQYF
>NA|NA|TRBJ1-5|TRBV7-2
TGTGCCAGCAGCTTAGTAGCACAGGCAAAATGGGCCCAGCATTTT
CASSLVAQAKWAQHF